This record concerns one T cell receptor (beta chain) sequence. The antigen remains undetermined. These data belong to a study of identical twins. Points from the study as a whole: Cord blood beta clonotypes present at high abundance carried fewer insertions; no such pattern appeared in memory repertoires.

V was clipped by 6 bases and J by 9 bases; unmatched bases: 9. The CDR3 runs 14 residues. TCRdb re-called the 5' RACE reads through MiXCR, storing one row per CDR3 protein. The table shows under 800,000 distinct CDR3 sequences, with 21% occurring only once. These data were also reused for a study on T cells expressing NK-cell markers. As that study records: The study found these clonotypes also leading the CD3+CD56-NKG2C+ fraction in a few donors.

The source material was PBMCs. V gene TRBV12-3 or TRBV12-4 combines with J gene TRBJ2-1; 9 nucleotides line up with TRBD1. This clonotype was obtained from a woman aged 18-35 years in good health. CDR3 sequence (DNA): TGTGCCAGCAGCCGACAGGGGGTAATGGGTGAGCAGTTCTTC. Translated, it gives CASSRQGVMGEQFF.